This T cell receptor (beta chain) derives from a study of cytomegalovirus exposure and HLA in healthy donors. Overall study: An early release of data contained 80 million to 85 million unique TCRs, which came from HLA-typed donors. Study-level results: TCR beta sequences reportedly predicted the HLA-A and HLA-B alleles of most subjects accurately.

This clone was seen a few times. The target antigen is unknown. Looked up from germline, CDR1 is MNHEY and CDR2 is SVGAGI. V lost 6 bases, J lost 4 bases, and 8 bases stayed unmatched. The CDR3 extends over 15 amino acids. The primer mix had 60 Vbeta and 13 Jbeta primers. Only in-frame clones appear in the TCRdb table, and some are missing; sequencing was by immunoSEQ multiplex PCR. The sample has 180,000 or so clones; around 80% are singletons. Sequenced: PBMCs. The receptor's source is a girl aged 5-17 years in good health and CMV-seropositive. This chain connects TRBV6-5 to TRBJ2-3; 9 nucleotides match TRBD2. The CDR3 spells CASSRRTSASDTQYF. Here the CDR3 DNA reads TGTGCCAGCAGCCGACGGACTAGCGCGTCAGATACGCAGTATTTT.